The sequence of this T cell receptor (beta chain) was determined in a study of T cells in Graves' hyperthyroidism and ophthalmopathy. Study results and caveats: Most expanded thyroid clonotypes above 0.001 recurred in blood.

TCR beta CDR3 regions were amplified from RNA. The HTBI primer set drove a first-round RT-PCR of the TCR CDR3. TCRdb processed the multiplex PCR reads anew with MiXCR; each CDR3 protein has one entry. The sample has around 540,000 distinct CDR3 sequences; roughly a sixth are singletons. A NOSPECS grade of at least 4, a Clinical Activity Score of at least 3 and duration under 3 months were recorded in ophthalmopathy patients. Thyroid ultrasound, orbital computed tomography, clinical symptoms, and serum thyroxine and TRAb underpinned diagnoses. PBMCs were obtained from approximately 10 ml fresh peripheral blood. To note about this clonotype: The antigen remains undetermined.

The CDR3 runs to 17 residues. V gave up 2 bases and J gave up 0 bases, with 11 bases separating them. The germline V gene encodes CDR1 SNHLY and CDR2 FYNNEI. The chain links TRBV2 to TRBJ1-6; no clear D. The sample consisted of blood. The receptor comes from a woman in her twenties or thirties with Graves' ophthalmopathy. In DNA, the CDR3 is TGTGCCAGCAGTGAAAGGTCCCCGAGCTCCTATAATTCACCCCTCCACTTT. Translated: CASSERSPSSYNSPLHF.